A selection of T cell receptor beta chains follows, all from one sample in a study of immune evolution from preneoplasia to lung adenocarcinoma. Libraries were prepared by immunoSEQ multiplex PCR; TCRdb keeps only in-frame clonotypes and omits some of them. This table has just over 8,500 clones, 75% to 90% appearing once. Sequencing input: FFPE minimally invasive lung adenocarcinoma tissue. The receptors derive from a donor aged 70 or older with lung adenocarcinoma. The CDR3 runs from the conserved cysteine through the conserved F or W. The D gene is left open where the match is weak. Clone sizes are given selectively: once, few, many, or a class where the clone is expanded.

V gene: TRBV7-7; D gene: -; J gene: TRBJ2-2; clone size: -; CDR3 DNA: TGTGCTAGCAGCTTTAGGCCAAACACCGGGGAGCTGTTTTTT; CDR3 protein: CASSFRPNTGELFF
V gene: TRBV27; D gene: -; J gene: TRBJ2-7; clone size: -; CDR3 DNA: TGTGCCAGCAGTTCTCAAAAGACTGCACTCTCCTACGAGCAGTACTTC; CDR3 protein: CASSSQKTALSYEQYF
V gene: TRBV7-2; D gene: -; J gene: TRBJ2-7; clone size: -; CDR3 DNA: TGTGCCAGCAGCTTAGCTAGCAGGGTCCACGAGCAGTACTTC; CDR3 protein: CASSLASRVHEQYF
V gene: TRBV19; D gene: -; J gene: TRBJ1-4; clone size: -; CDR3 DNA: TGTGCCAGTAGTATGTGGGAAAAACTGTTTTTT; CDR3 protein: CASSMWEKLFF
V gene: TRBV7-4; D gene: -; J gene: TRBJ1-2; clone size: -; CDR3 DNA: TGTGCCAGCAGCTTACGAAGGGTGGTTTATGGCTACACCTTC; CDR3 protein: CASSLRRVVYGYTF
V gene: TRBV6-1; D gene: TRBD2; J gene: TRBJ2-1; clone size: -; CDR3 DNA: TGTGCCAGCAGTAGGGGACTAGCGGGAGGGGATGAGCAGTTCTTC; CDR3 protein: CASSRGLAGGDEQFF
V gene: TRBV6-5; D gene: -; J gene: TRBJ2-1; clone size: -; CDR3 DNA: TGTGCCAGCGGCACTGACTATCGCTCCTACAATGAGCAGTTCTTC; CDR3 protein: CASGTDYRSYNEQFF
V gene: TRBV12-1; D gene: -; J gene: TRBJ2-1; clone size: once; CDR3 DNA: TGTGCCAGCAGCTTTGCGCGGCGCAATGAGCAGTTCTTC; CDR3 protein: CASSFARRNEQFF
V gene: TRBV11-3; D gene: TRBD2; J gene: TRBJ2-5; clone size: -; CDR3 DNA: TGTGCCAGCAGCCGCGGGAGGGCGGCGCGAGAGACCCAGTACTTC; CDR3 protein: CASSRGRAARETQYF
V gene: TRBV10-2; D gene: -; J gene: TRBJ1-6; clone size: few; CDR3 DNA: TGCGCCAGCAGGGGGTACTTCGGTTCACCCCTCCACTTT; CDR3 protein: CASRGYFGSPLHF
V gene: TRBV6-1; D gene: TRBD2; J gene: TRBJ2-1; clone size: -; CDR3 DNA: TGTGCCAGCAGTGGGGGGTCCCGGGGACTAGCGGGACGGGATGAGCAGTTCTTC; CDR3 protein: CASSGGSRGLAGRDEQFF
V gene: TRBV2; D gene: -; J gene: TRBJ2-7; clone size: -; CDR3 DNA: TGTGCCAGCAGTACCCAGGGAAGCTCCTACGAGCAGTACTTC; CDR3 protein: CASSTQGSSYEQYF
V gene: TRBV2; D gene: TRBD1; J gene: TRBJ2-7; clone size: -; CDR3 DNA: TGTGCCAGCAGTGTTAACAGGGGGATTGGCGGCGAGCAGTACTTC; CDR3 protein: CASSVNRGIGGEQYF
V gene: TRBV2; D gene: TRBD1; J gene: TRBJ2-3; clone size: -; CDR3 DNA: TGTGCCAGCAAGGCTGGGACAGGAGCAGATACGCAGTATTTT; CDR3 protein: CASKAGTGADTQYF
V gene: TRBV29-1; D gene: TRBD2; J gene: TRBJ2-7; clone size: -; CDR3 DNA: TGCAGCGTTGTACCGGGACTAGCGGGAGAGGGCGAGCAGTACTTC; CDR3 protein: CSVVPGLAGEGEQYF
V gene: TRBV5-1; D gene: TRBD2; J gene: TRBJ2-1; clone size: -; CDR3 DNA: TGCGCCAGCACCCCTGGGACTAGCACTTACAATGAGCAGTTCTTC; CDR3 protein: CASTPGTSTYNEQFF
V gene: TRBV5-1; D gene: TRBD1; J gene: TRBJ2-7; clone size: -; CDR3 DNA: TGCGCCAGCGAACCCACAGGGGCGCTGTACGAGCAGTACTTC; CDR3 protein: CASEPTGALYEQYF
V gene: TRBV14; D gene: TRBD1; J gene: TRBJ2-2; clone size: -; CDR3 DNA: TGTGCCAGCAGCCCACTCACGGGACAGGGGGACACCGGGGAGCTGTTTTTT; CDR3 protein: CASSPLTGQGDTGELFF
V gene: TRBV19; D gene: TRBD2; J gene: TRBJ2-6; clone size: -; CDR3 DNA: TGTGCCAGTAGTATAGATACTAGCGGGATAAGTGGTGGGGCCAACGTCCTGACTTTC; CDR3 protein: CASSIDTSGISGGANVLTF
V gene: TRBV10-3; D gene: -; J gene: TRBJ2-3; clone size: -; CDR3 DNA: TGTGCCATCTCTCTCGGTGGTGCCGGTGCAGATACGCAGTATTTT; CDR3 protein: CAISLGGAGADTQYF
V gene: TRBV5-1; D gene: TRBD1; J gene: TRBJ1-4; clone size: -; CDR3 DNA: TGCGCCAGCAGCTTGGGGACCGGGACAGTTAATGAAAAACTGTTTTTT; CDR3 protein: CASSLGTGTVNEKLFF
V gene: TRBV6-5; D gene: -; J gene: TRBJ2-6; clone size: -; CDR3 DNA: TGTGCCAGCAGTTACTTTGGGGCCAACGTCCTGACTTTC; CDR3 protein: CASSYFGANVLTF
V gene: TRBV27; D gene: TRBD1; J gene: TRBJ2-7; clone size: -; CDR3 DNA: TGTGCCAGCAGTCGGGACAGTTTCTCCTACGAGCAGTACTTC; CDR3 protein: CASSRDSFSYEQYF
V gene: TRBV19; D gene: -; J gene: TRBJ1-3; clone size: -; CDR3 DNA: TGTGCCAGTAGTAACCGGGGCTCTGGAAACACCATATATTTT; CDR3 protein: CASSNRGSGNTIYF
V gene: TRBV30; D gene: TRBD1; J gene: TRBJ1-1; clone size: -; CDR3 DNA: TGTGCCTGGAGGACAGGGATGACCACTGAAGCTTTCTTT; CDR3 protein: CAWRTGMTTEAFF
V gene: TRBV4-2; D gene: -; J gene: TRBJ2-5; clone size: -; CDR3 DNA: TGTGCCAGCAGCACGGGACTCCTCCAAGAGACCCAGTACTTC; CDR3 protein: CASSTGLLQETQYF
V gene: TRBV5-5; D gene: TRBD1; J gene: TRBJ1-2; clone size: -; CDR3 DNA: TGTGCCAGCAGCCATACGTCAGGGGGTAACTATGGCTACACCTTC; CDR3 protein: CASSHTSGGNYGYTF
V gene: TRBV7-7; D gene: TRBD1; J gene: TRBJ2-2; clone size: once; CDR3 DNA: TGTGCTAGCATCCCCCCCCACAGGGGTGGCACCGGGGAGCTGTTTTTT; CDR3 protein: CASIPPHRGGTGELFF
V gene: TRBV28; D gene: TRBD1; J gene: TRBJ2-1; clone size: -; CDR3 DNA: TGTGCCAGCAGTACTAACCCGGGACAGGCTTGTTTCTTC; CDR3 protein: CASSTNPGQACFF
V gene: TRBV4-1; D gene: TRBD2; J gene: TRBJ2-7; clone size: -; CDR3 DNA: TGCGCCAGCAGCCGTTTCTCAGGGACTAGCTCCTACGAGCAGTACTTC; CDR3 protein: CASSRFSGTSSYEQYF
V gene: TRBV12-5; D gene: -; J gene: TRBJ2-2; clone size: -; CDR3 DNA: TGTGCTAGTGGGTCTGGGCCCGGGGAGCTGTTTTTT; CDR3 protein: CASGSGPGELFF
V gene: TRBV13; D gene: TRBD2; J gene: TRBJ2-3; clone size: -; CDR3 DNA: TGTGCCAGCAGCTTAGTGCGGGAGTGGGGGGCAGATACGCAGTATTTT; CDR3 protein: CASSLVREWGADTQYF
V gene: TRBV9; D gene: TRBD1; J gene: TRBJ2-7; clone size: -; CDR3 DNA: TGTGCCAGCAGCCCGGGACAGGGACTGGTCGAGCAGTACTTC; CDR3 protein: CASSPGQGLVEQYF
V gene: TRBV5-1; D gene: TRBD1; J gene: TRBJ2-7; clone size: few; CDR3 DNA: TGCGCCAGCAGCTCCCTGGACAGGGTCAACGAGCAGTACTTC; CDR3 protein: CASSSLDRVNEQYF
V gene: TRBV19; D gene: TRBD1; J gene: TRBJ1-1; clone size: few; CDR3 DNA: TGTGCCAGTAGCAATGCCGGGACAGGGGTCACTGAAGCTTTCTTT; CDR3 protein: CASSNAGTGVTEAFF
V gene: TRBV5-1; D gene: TRBD2; J gene: TRBJ2-1; clone size: -; CDR3 DNA: TGCGCCAGCAGCTGGGGTTTAGGTAGCGGGATCGATGAGCAGTTCTTC; CDR3 protein: CASSWGLGSGIDEQFF
V gene: TRBV6-1; D gene: TRBD1; J gene: TRBJ2-7; clone size: -; CDR3 DNA: TGTGCCAGCAAGATGGAGGCAGGGGGCTTCGAGCAGTACTTC; CDR3 protein: CASKMEAGGFEQYF
V gene: TRBV28; D gene: TRBD1; J gene: TRBJ2-7; clone size: -; CDR3 DNA: TGTGCCAGCAGCCCTCCCAGGGGGAAGCAGTACTTC; CDR3 protein: CASSPPRGKQYF
V gene: TRBV7-6; D gene: TRBD1; J gene: TRBJ2-7; clone size: -; CDR3 DNA: TGTGCCAGCAGCCCTATGACAGGGGGGCCCTACGAGCAGTACTTC; CDR3 protein: CASSPMTGGPYEQYF
V gene: TRBV30; D gene: -; J gene: TRBJ1-5; clone size: -; CDR3 DNA: TGTGCCTGGAGTAAGGCGGAAGCCCAGCATTTT; CDR3 protein: CAWSKAEAQHF
V gene: TRBV28; D gene: TRBD1; J gene: TRBJ1-4; clone size: -; CDR3 DNA: TGTGCCAGCAGCTATCCGATAACAGGGGGCCAGGGAGGTGAAAAACTGTTTTTT; CDR3 protein: CASSYPITGGQGGEKLFF
V gene: TRBV21-1; D gene: -; J gene: TRBJ2-3; clone size: -; CDR3 DNA: TGTGCCAGCAGCAAAGGGAGACAAAACCCACAGAAATCGGGGAGCACAGATACGCAGTATTTT; CDR3 protein: CASSKGRQNPQKSGSTDTQYF
V gene: TRBV27; D gene: -; J gene: TRBJ2-7; clone size: -; CDR3 DNA: TGTGCCAGCAGGGGTGGCCGGACAGCGTGGGAGCAGTACTTC; CDR3 protein: CASRGGRTAWEQYF
V gene: TRBV29-1; D gene: -; J gene: TRBJ1-2; clone size: -; CDR3 DNA: TGCAGCGTTGTAACCGGTATCTATGGCTACACCTTC; CDR3 protein: CSVVTGIYGYTF
V gene: TRBV6-5; D gene: -; J gene: TRBJ1-6; clone size: few; CDR3 DNA: TGTGCCAGCAGTTATAAGGGGACGAATTCACCCCTCCACTTT; CDR3 protein: CASSYKGTNSPLHF
V gene: TRBV5-1; D gene: TRBD1; J gene: TRBJ2-3; clone size: once; CDR3 DNA: TGCGCCAGCTTCCGACAGGGGAGCACAGATACGCAGTATTTT; CDR3 protein: CASFRQGSTDTQYF
V gene: TRBV28; D gene: TRBD1; J gene: TRBJ2-7; clone size: -; CDR3 DNA: TGTGCCAGCAGGGGACAGGGGCTTGGCTACGAGCAGTACTTC; CDR3 protein: CASRGQGLGYEQYF
V gene: TRBV28; D gene: -; J gene: TRBJ2-5; clone size: -; CDR3 DNA: TGTGCCAGCAGCTCTATCCAGACCCAGTACTTC; CDR3 protein: CASSSIQTQYF
V gene: TRBV10-3; D gene: TRBD2; J gene: TRBJ2-7; clone size: -; CDR3 DNA: TGTGCCATCAGGGGTAGTAGCGGGATTTCCTACGAGCAGTACTTC; CDR3 protein: CAIRGSSGISYEQYF
V gene: TRBV27; D gene: -; J gene: TRBJ1-1; clone size: -; CDR3 DNA: TGTGCCAGCAGTTTCGTTGGAGGTAACACTGAAGCTTTCTTT; CDR3 protein: CASSFVGGNTEAFF
V gene: TRBV7-3; D gene: TRBD1; J gene: TRBJ2-5; clone size: -; CDR3 DNA: TGTGCCAGCAGCCCCGATGGGACAGGGACGACCCAGTACTTC; CDR3 protein: CASSPDGTGTTQYF
V gene: TRBV11-2; D gene: -; J gene: TRBJ2-7; clone size: -; CDR3 DNA: TGTGCCAGCAGCTCCCCCGAGTCGGACTACGAGCAGTACTTC; CDR3 protein: CASSSPESDYEQYF